This is a list of T cell receptor beta chains from one sample in a study of T cells in Graves' hyperthyroidism and ophthalmopathy. TCRdb re-derived calls from the multiplex PCR reads in MiXCR, one entry per CDR3 protein. The table records some 650,000 distinct CDR3 sequences, 16% of them present only once. Sequenced material: blood. The source of these receptors is a woman aged 40 to 50 with Graves' ophthalmopathy. Both conserved end residues are trimmed from each CDR3. Fields, in order: V gene, CDR3 protein.

V: TRBV12-3/TRBV12-4; CDR3: ASSPEGANTDTQY
V: TRBV6-1; CDR3: ASSYKARRNQPQH
V: TRBV20-1; CDR3: SAPGQGRNEQF
V: TRBV3-1; CDR3: TSSQAGSGANVLT
V: TRBV12-3/TRBV12-4; CDR3: ASSPGDHTDTQY
V: TRBV20-1; CDR3: SAPPGTSGAGDTQY
V: TRBV2; CDR3: ASSEGGLGGYT
V: TRBV7-9; CDR3: ASSARQGWAEAF
V: TRBV10-3; CDR3: AISDLGLAFTGELF
V: TRBV5-1; CDR3: ASSLVHPNTGELF
V: TRBV7-8; CDR3: ASSLAASGGSTGELF
V: TRBV3-1; CDR3: ASSQGHGVGTEAF
V: TRBV6-1; CDR3: ASSGSSGRAADTQY
V: TRBV20-1; CDR3: SARWGNSNQPQH
V: TRBV5-1; CDR3: ASSLDGDGSYEQY
V: TRBV7-8; CDR3: ASSKTGGIRPTNSPLH
V: TRBV6-1; CDR3: ASIDPGQGAPAGSGNTIY
V: TRBV28; CDR3: ASSFSFNSPGPANTGELF
V: TRBV29-1; CDR3: SVQESSYNEQF
V: TRBV7-2; CDR3: ASSLGYDSNQPQH
V: TRBV7-3; CDR3: ASSYTGDTGELF
V: TRBV28; CDR3: ASRRPGQGYNEQF
V: TRBV7-9; CDR3: ASSSRQGPETQY
V: TRBV4-1; CDR3: ASSQEMGPNTEAF
V: TRBV6-5; CDR3: ASSYSDWLNTEAF
V: TRBV2; CDR3: ASSATGLMGYQPQH
V: TRBV20-1; CDR3: SASDQVNTGELF
V: TRBV5-1; CDR3: ASSTTGGPNTGELF
V: TRBV2; CDR3: ASRGDGPWAF
V: TRBV28; CDR3: ASSSGTSGSYHEQF
V: TRBV2; CDR3: ASSEALAGGNRY
V: TRBV6-6; CDR3: ASSYSSRGDGYT
V: TRBV2; CDR3: ASSEEGTAYGYT
V: TRBV2; CDR3: ASRRDTGVAKNIQY
V: TRBV5-1; CDR3: ASSLLVWGSDLDTQY
V: TRBV30; CDR3: AWSPGTEQF
V: TRBV27; CDR3: ASSPRAGGSYEQY
V: TRBV19; CDR3: ASSIGGASADTQY
V: TRBV6-1; CDR3: ASSGRGLAVSYEQY
V: TRBV30; CDR3: AWSLNTEAF
V: TRBV14; CDR3: ASSFRDGFNEQF